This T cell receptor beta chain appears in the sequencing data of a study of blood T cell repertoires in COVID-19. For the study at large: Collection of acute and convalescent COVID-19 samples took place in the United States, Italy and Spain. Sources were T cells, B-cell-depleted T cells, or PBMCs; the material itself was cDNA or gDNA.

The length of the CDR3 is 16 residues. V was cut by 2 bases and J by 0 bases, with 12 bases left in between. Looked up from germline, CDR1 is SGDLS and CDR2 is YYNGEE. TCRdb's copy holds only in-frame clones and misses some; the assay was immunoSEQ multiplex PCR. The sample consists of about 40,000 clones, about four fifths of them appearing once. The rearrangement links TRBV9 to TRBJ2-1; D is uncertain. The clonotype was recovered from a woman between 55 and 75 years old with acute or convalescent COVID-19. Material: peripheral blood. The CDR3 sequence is CASSVSSLSSYNEQFF. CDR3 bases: TGTGCCAGCAGCGTTAGCAGCTTAAGCTCCTACAATGAGCAGTTCTTC.